This note documents a single T cell receptor beta chain sequence. As yet, its antigen is unknown. Patients had chemo-refractory metastatic non-small-cell lung cancer and received focal radiation plus CTLA-4 blockade that used ipilimumab. This specimen comes from a study of radiotherapy plus CTLA-4 blockade in lung cancer. Looking at the study overall: Patients showed objective responses in approximately 17% of cases and disease control in 25% to 40%.

Clones were sequenced by immunoSEQ multiplex PCR, and TCRdb holds only the in-frame ones, with some missing. The sample yields some 87,000 clones, around 86% seen once. General study findings and limits: Reports identified early blood T cell clone dynamics, with interferon-beta, as the best response predictor. Subsequent to radiotherapy plus ipilimumab, tumor-derived TCR clones underwent expansion in blood.

The sequence was obtained from a human donor with non-small cell lung cancer that progressed on radiotherapy plus ipilimumab. The specimen was peripheral blood, collected from a patient treated with radiotherapy plus ipilimumab.

CDR3 bases: TGTGCCAGTAGTACTTTGTGGGGGGAGACCCAGTACTTC. Protein: CASSTLWGETQYF. J is TRBJ2-5 and V is TRBV19, with D possibly called TRBD1 or TRBD2 (5 bases each). Trimming removed 4 bases from V and 5 bases from J, with 11 bases in between. This CDR3 is 13 amino acids long. The germline V gene encodes CDR1 LNHDA and CDR2 SQIVND (reference sequence).